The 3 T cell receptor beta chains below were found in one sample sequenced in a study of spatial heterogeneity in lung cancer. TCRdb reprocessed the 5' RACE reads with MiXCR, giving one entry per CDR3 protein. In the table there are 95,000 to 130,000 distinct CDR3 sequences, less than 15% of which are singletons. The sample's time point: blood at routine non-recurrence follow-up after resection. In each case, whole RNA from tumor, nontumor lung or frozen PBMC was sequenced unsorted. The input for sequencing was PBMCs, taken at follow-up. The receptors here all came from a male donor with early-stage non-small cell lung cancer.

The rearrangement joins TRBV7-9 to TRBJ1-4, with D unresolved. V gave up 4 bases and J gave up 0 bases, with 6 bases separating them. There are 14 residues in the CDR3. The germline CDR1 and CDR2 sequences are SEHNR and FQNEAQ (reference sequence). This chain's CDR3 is CASSSASTNEKLFF. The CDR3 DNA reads TGTGCCAGCAGCTCGGCTTCAACTAATGAAAAACTGTTTTTT. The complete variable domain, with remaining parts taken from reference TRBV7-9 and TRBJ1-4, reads DTGVSQNPRHKITKRGQNVTFRCDPISEHNRLYWYRQTLGQGPEFLTYFQNEAQLEKSRLLSDRFSAERPKGSFSTLEIQRTEQGDSAMYLCASSSASTNEKLFFGSGTQLSVL.

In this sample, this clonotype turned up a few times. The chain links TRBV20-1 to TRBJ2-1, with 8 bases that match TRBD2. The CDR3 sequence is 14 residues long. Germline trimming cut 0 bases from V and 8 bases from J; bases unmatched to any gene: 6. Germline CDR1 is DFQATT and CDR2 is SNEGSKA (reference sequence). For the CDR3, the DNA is TGCAGTGCTAGAGATCCGGGGGGGCCCCATGAGCAGTTCTTC. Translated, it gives CSARDPGGPHEQFF.

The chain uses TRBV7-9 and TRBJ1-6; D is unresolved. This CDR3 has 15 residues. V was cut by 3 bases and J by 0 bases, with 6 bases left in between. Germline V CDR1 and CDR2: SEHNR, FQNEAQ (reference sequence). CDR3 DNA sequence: TGTGCCAGCAGCTTGCGGAGCTCCTATAATTCACCCCTCCACTTT. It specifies CASSLRSSYNSPLHF.